One sample yielded the 19 T cell receptor beta chains listed below, sequenced in a study of circulating and synovial CD4+ cells in juvenile arthritis. Only in-frame clones appear in the TCRdb table, and some are missing; sequencing was by immunoSEQ multiplex PCR. Counted here are tens of thousands of clones, 90% to 95% occurring once; the ten biggest clones make up around 0.17%. Sequenced sample: CD4+ T cells from blood. The receptors originated from a human donor with juvenile idiopathic arthritis.

The chain recombines TRBV7-9 with TRBJ1-1; D remains unclear. The CDR3 contains 13 residues. V was pared by 6 bases and J by 2 bases, with 10 bases between. CDR1 is SEHNR and CDR2 is FQNEAQ in the germline V gene (reference sequence). CDR3 sequence (DNA): TGTGCCAGCAGACAGACGGTTAACACTGAAGCTTTCTTT. Protein: CASRQTVNTEAFF.

The CDR3 loop is CSVGAGVQETQYF. The CDR3 DNA follows: TGCAGCGTTGGTGCGGGAGTCCAAGAGACCCAGTACTTC. The chain has TRBV29-1 and TRBJ2-5; TRBD2 aligns across 7 bases. J was trimmed by 1 base and V by 4 bases; bases with no gene match: 3. From germline, CDR1 is SQVTM and CDR2 ANQGSEA. The CDR3 length is 13 residues.

The chain recombines TRBV7-9 with TRBJ2-2, with 10 bases aligning to TRBD1. CDR1 SEHNR and CDR2 FQNEAQ come from the germline V gene (reference sequence). This CDR3 region has 17 residues. The J segment lost 6 bases and the V segment lost 5 bases, leaving 12 bases of the junction unmatched. CDR3 residues: CASSPSPGQGLSGELFF. The DNA of the CDR3 is TGTGCCAGCAGCCCTTCACCGGGACAGGGGTTGTCCGGGGAGCTGTTTTTT.

The gene calls are TRBV28 and TRBJ2-3, with 10 bases identical to TRBD2. CDR3 size: 13 residues. Germline V CDR1 and CDR2: MDHEN, SYDVKM. J was trimmed by 5 bases and V by 11 bases; bases with no gene match: 7. The CDR3 sequence: CAGAGGRLDTQYF. The CDR3 bases are TGTGCCGGAGCGGGAGGGCGATTAGATACGCAGTATTTT.

Points on this clone: The same CDR3 also results from other DNA sequences found in this sample. The chain links TRBV14 to TRBJ1-6; no definite D call. Trimming took 4 bases from V and 0 from J, leaving 7 bases between them. The V gene's germline CDR1 is SGHDN and CDR2 FVKESK. This CDR3 spans 15 amino acids. The CDR3 region has the DNA TGTGCCAGCAGCCTACACAGCTCCTATAATTCACCCCTCCACTTT. It is translated as CASSLHSSYNSPLHF.

The J gene is TRBJ1-4, the V gene TRBV29-1; TRBD1 matches at 7 bases. This CDR3 region has 14 residues. CDR1 is SQVTM and CDR2 is ANQGSEA in the germline V gene. V lost 6 bases, J lost 5 bases, and 9 bases stayed unmatched. In nucleotides, the CDR3 is TGCAGCGTCAGACAGGGTCCGGGGAATGAAAAACTGTTTTTT. This encodes CSVRQGPGNEKLFF.

The rearrangement links TRBV28 to TRBJ2-3; possible D gene TRBD1, 6 bases. V was pared by 5 bases and J by 8 bases, with 11 bases between. Germline V CDR1 and CDR2: MDHEN, SYDVKM. The length of the CDR3 is 12 residues. CDR3: CASSLVGGTQYF. The DNA for the CDR3 is TGTGCCAGCAGTCTCGTAGGGGGTACGCAGTATTTT. The variable domain in full, with the rest retrieved from reference TRBV28 and TRBJ2-3, is DVKVTQSSRYLVKRTGEKVFLECVQDMDHENMFWYRQDPGLGLRLIYFSYDVKMKEKGDIPEGYSVSREKKERFSLILESASTNQTSMYLCASSLVGGTQYFGPGTRLTVL.

This rearrangement joins TRBV4-2 to TRBJ1-2; no reliable D call. Germline V lookup: CDR1 LGHNA, CDR2 YNFKEQ. V gave up 0 bases and J gave up 8 bases, with 10 bases separating them. The CDR3 has 13 residues. The DNA of the CDR3 is TGTGCCAGCAGCCAAGAGTGGGCGGGGGGCTACACCTTC. The encoded protein is CASSQEWAGGYTF.

This clone is a singleton in its sample. The chain uses TRBV25-1 and TRBJ1-1; TRBD1 agrees at 9 bases. There are 14 residues in the CDR3. The V gene's germline CDR1 is MGHDK and CDR2 SYGVNS. With V trimmed by 6 bases and J by 1 base, 3 bases remained unmatched. CDR3 DNA: TGTGCCAGCAGCCCGGGACAGGGGAACACTGAAGCTTTCTTT. It specifies CASSPGQGNTEAFF.

V and J are TRBV5-1 and TRBJ2-5; 11 bases are shared with TRBD2. J gave up 2 bases and V 4 bases, and 4 bases lay outside the gene matches. There are 15 residues in the CDR3. The germline V gene encodes CDR1 SGHRS and CDR2 YFSETQ. CDR3 loop: CASSRGTSGQETQYF. The CDR3 DNA reads as TGCGCCAGCAGCCGAGGGACTAGCGGTCAAGAGACCCAGTACTTC.

Concerning this clone: The DNA is omitted, as the CDR3 cannot be located on it reliably, and the CDR3 follows TCRdb's listing. The chain recombines TRBV5-1 with TRBJ2-1; the DNA was not used to check the table's D call, TRBD2. Germline lookup yields CDR1 SGHRS and CDR2 YFSETQ. The CDR3 is 14 residues long, counting both termini. The CDR3 loop is CASSFGSGIPAEFF.

Comments on this clone: The junction departs from the called germline gene at one end, perhaps through a read error. The chain employs TRBV5-4 and TRBJ2-5, with 12 bases fitting TRBD2. The CDR3 covers 14 residues. Germline CDR1 and CDR2: SGHNT and YYREEE (reference sequence). The CDR3 spells CASSLMLAGGPEDF. The CDR3 nucleotides read TGTGCCAGCAGTCTGATGCTAGCGGGAGGGCCTGAGGACTTC. Full variable domain (outside the CDR3, taken from reference TRBV5-4 and TRBJ2-5): ETGVTQSPTHLIKTRGQQVTLRCSSQSGHNTVSWYQQALGQGPQFIFQYYREEENGRGNFPPRFSGLQFPNYSSELNVNALELDDSALYLCASSLMLAGGPEDFGPGTRLLVL.

This clone turned up a few times. The chain joins TRBV28 to TRBJ1-5; unclear D gene. The CDR3 is 15 amino acids. Per the germline V gene, CDR1 is MDHEN and CDR2 is SYDVKM. Trimming removed 5 bases from V and 0 bases from J, with 11 bases in between. CDR3 DNA sequence: TGTGCCAGCAGTCTCACTAGGAATAGCAATCAGCCCCAGCATTTT. Amino acid sequence: CASSLTRNSNQPQHF.

The chain recombines TRBV15 with TRBJ1-1; 11 positions match TRBD1. V lost 5 bases to trimming and J lost 4 bases; unmatched junction nucleotides: 9. The CDR3 extends over 16 amino acids. The germline CDR1 and CDR2 sequences are LNHNV and YYDKDF (reference sequence). CDR3 amino acids: CATSLGGQGALTEAFF. Written as DNA, the CDR3 is TGTGCCACCAGCCTAGGAGGACAGGGGGCGCTCACTGAAGCTTTCTTT. The whole variable domain, remainder taken from reference TRBV15 and TRBJ1-1, is DAMVIQNPRYQVTQFGKPVTLSCSQTLNHNVMYWYQQKSSQAPKLLFHYYDKDFNNEADTPDNFQSRRPNTSFCFLDIRSPGLGDTAMYLCATSLGGQGALTEAFFGQGTRLTVV.

The chain carries TRBV9 and TRBJ2-3; TRBD1 aligns across 9 bases. Germline lookup yields CDR1 SGDLS and CDR2 YYNGEE. The V and J ends lost 3 bases and 0 bases, in that order; junction bases with no gene match: 5. The CDR3 is made up of 16 amino acids. CDR3 in DNA: TGTGCCAGCAGCGCCCGACAGGGGGACAGCACAGATACGCAGTATTTT. This gives the protein CASSARQGDSTDTQYF.

The chain recombines TRBV28 with TRBJ2-7; no firm D call. Germline CDR1 is MDHEN and CDR2 is SYDVKM. CDR3 length: 15 residues. The ends were cut back, 5 bases at V and 0 bases at J, with 14 bases in the middle. The CDR3 sequence is CASSPGGSSSYEQYF. CDR3 nucleotide sequence: TGTGCCAGCAGTCCCGGTGGGTCTAGCTCCTACGAGCAGTACTTC.

This chain links TRBV7-2 with TRBJ2-1; possible D gene TRBD2, 6 bases. CDR3 length: 15 residues. V was trimmed by 4 bases and J by 8 bases, leaving 18 bases between them. Per the germline V gene, CDR1 is SGHTA and CDR2 is FQGNSA. The CDR3 loop reads CASSSRKSGRDEQFF. The CDR3 DNA sequence: TGTGCCAGCAGCTCCAGAAAAAGCGGGCGGGATGAGCAGTTCTTC. The whole variable domain, filled in from reference TRBV7-2 and TRBJ2-1, reads GAGVSQSPSNKVTEKGKDVELRCDPISGHTALYWYRQSLGQGLEFLIYFQGNSAPDKSGLPSDRFSAERTGGSVSTLTIQRTQQEDSAVYLCASSSRKSGRDEQFFGPGTRLTVL.

The rearrangement uses TRBV28 and TRBJ1-2, with D possibly TRBD1 on 5 matching bases. The V and J ends lost 6 bases and 3 bases respectively, with 8 bases between them. Germline-derived CDR1 and CDR2 are MDHEN and SYDVKM. The CDR3 has 12 amino acids. The CDR3 loop is CASSPTDYGYTF. In DNA form, the CDR3 reads TGTGCCAGCAGCCCGACAGACTATGGCTACACCTTC.

The chain employs TRBV2 and TRBJ1-1; a possible D gene is TRBD1 (6 bases). V was pared by 7 bases and J by 0 bases, with 12 bases between. The germline V gene encodes CDR1 SNHLY and CDR2 FYNNEI. The CDR3 consists of 14 residues. The CDR3 bases are TGTGCCAGCACCGCCGGGACACTGAACACTGAAGCTTTCTTT. Protein product: CASTAGTLNTEAFF.